These T cell receptor beta chains were read from a single sample in a study of T cell repertoires in cytomegalovirus infection. Each CDR3 protein gets one entry after TCRdb re-called the reads with MiXCR. The sample gives 200,000 to 300,000 distinct CDR3 sequences, roughly an eighth of which show up once; around 8.8% is in the top ten. The sequencing sample was made of PBMCs. The receptors come from a human donor in good health (CMV status not recorded). Some clones in this sample may be carry-over from other donors' samples. The CDR3 runs from the conserved cysteine through the conserved F or W. The D gene is left open where the match is weak. Size tells how often a clone was seen (once, few, many) or the class of an expanded clone, and some rows leave it out.

V gene	D gene	J gene	clone size	CDR3 protein	CDR3 DNA
TRBV2	.	TRBJ1-5	many	CASSVRVGGPQHF	TGTGCCAGCAGTGTTCGGGTGGGAGGGCCCCAGCATTTT
TRBV27	.	TRBJ2-7	few	CASSYRGTTYEQYF	TGTGCCAGCAGTTACCGGGGCACAACCTACGAGCAGTACTTC
TRBV6-6	.	TRBJ1-2	few	CASSYSEENYGYTF	TGTGCCAGCAGTTACTCGGAAGAGAACTATGGCTACACCTTC
TRBV7-9	TRBD2	TRBJ2-7	few	CASSNLGNGLAVYEQYF	TGTGCCAGCAGCAACCTTGGGAACGGACTAGCGGTTTACGAGCAGTACTTC
TRBV28	.	TRBJ1-4	many	CASSLAGETTNEKLFF	TGTGCCAGCAGTTTAGCAGGAGAGACAACTAATGAAAAACTGTTTTTT
TRBV3-1	.	TRBJ1-1	.	CASSPFSAGEAFF	TGTGCCAGCAGCCCTTTCTCCGCTGGTGAAGCTTTCTTT
TRBV20-1	TRBD2	TRBJ2-7	once	CSASGTSRSGSEQYF	TGCAGTGCTTCCGGGACTAGCAGGAGTGGAAGCGAGCAGTACTTC
TRBV25-1	TRBD1	TRBJ1-6	.	CASSDPLGTGVNSPLHF	TGTGCCAGCAGTGACCCCCTTGGGACAGGGGTTAATTCACCCCTCCACTTT
TRBV7-9	.	TRBJ1-1	few	CASSLGGVNEAFF	TGTGCCAGCAGCTTAGGAGGCGTGAATGAAGCTTTCTTT
TRBV15	TRBD2	TRBJ2-7	many	CATSRAPGLAGYEQYF	TGTGCCACCAGCAGAGCTCCAGGACTAGCGGGCTACGAGCAGTACTTC
TRBV2	TRBD1	TRBJ2-7	.	CASSDDPGWTGPYEQYF	TGTGCCAGCAGTGACGATCCGGGGTGGACAGGGCCCTACGAGCAGTACTTC
TRBV11-3	.	TRBJ2-7	many	CASSRLEGAGASYEQYF	TGTGCCAGCAGCCGACTAGAAGGAGCAGGGGCCTCCTACGAGCAGTACTTC
TRBV29-1	.	TRBJ1-1	.	CSVGRYTEALF	TGCAGCGTTGGGAGGTACACTGAAGCTCTCTTT
TRBV10-3	TRBD1	TRBJ1-2	few	CAISESGQGNYGYTF	TGTGCCATCAGTGAGTCGGGACAGGGGAACTATGGCTACACCTTC
TRBV7-2	.	TRBJ2-2	many	CASSLALMGNTGELFF	TGTGCCAGCAGCTTAGCGCTTATGGGGAACACCGGGGAGCTGTTTTTT
TRBV7-2	.	TRBJ1-3	many	CASSSGSAGNTIYF	TGTGCCAGCAGCTCAGGGTCGGCTGGAAACACCATATATTTT
TRBV11-2	.	TRBJ2-7	.	CASSLGDRIYEQYF	TGTGCCAGCAGCTTAGGGGACCGAATCTACGAGCAGTACTTC
TRBV7-9	.	TRBJ2-1	.	CASSLADSSYNEQFF	TGTGCCAGCAGCTTAGCGGATAGCTCCTACAATGAGCAGTTCTTC
TRBV12-3/TRBV12-4	TRBD1	TRBJ2-1	many	CASRPRQGWDNEQFF	TGTGCCAGCAGACCCAGACAGGGGTGGGACAATGAGCAGTTCTTC
TRBV7-2	TRBD2	TRBJ2-7	many	CASSLERDPTYEQYF	TGTGCCAGCAGCCTCGAGCGGGATCCTACCTACGAGCAGTACTTC
TRBV28	.	TRBJ2-5	many	CASNPGGASGETQYF	TGTGCCAGCAATCCTGGGGGTGCTTCGGGTGAGACCCAGTACTTC
TRBV2	.	TRBJ1-2	few	CASLGVPLIGGGYTF	TGTGCCAGCCTCGGCGTCCCCCTGATTGGAGGGGGCTACACCTTC
TRBV3-1	TRBD2	TRBJ2-7	.	CASQAGSTYEQYF	TGTGCCAGTCAAGCGGGGTCGACCTACGAGCAGTACTTC
TRBV11-3	.	TRBJ2-1	many	CASSSTGANNEQFF	TGTGCCAGCAGCTCAACCGGGGCTAACAATGAGCAGTTCTTC
TRBV19	TRBD1	TRBJ2-1	many	CASSTGTDPYNEQFF	TGTGCCAGTAGTACCGGGACAGATCCCTACAATGAGCAGTTCTTC
TRBV5-1	.	TRBJ2-6	many	CASSLASSGANVLTF	TGTGCCAGCAGCTTAGCAAGCTCTGGGGCCAACGTCCTGACTTTC
TRBV20-1	TRBD2	TRBJ2-3	once	CSARALAGAHTDTQYF	TGCAGTGCTAGAGCCCTAGCGGGTGCCCACACAGATACGCAGTATTTT
TRBV6-2/TRBV6-3	.	TRBJ2-7	.	CASSYSALSSYEQYF	TGTGCCAGCAGTTACTCGGCATTATCCTCCTACGAGCAGTACTTC
TRBV28	.	TRBJ1-3	many	CASRSGGSGNTIYF	TGTGCCAGCAGGAGTGGAGGCTCTGGAAACACCATATATTTT
TRBV7-9	.	TRBJ2-7	.	CASSPPVGAGTQYEQYF	TGTGCCAGCAGCCCCCCGGTAGGGGCAGGGACACAATACGAGCAGTACTTC
TRBV7-9	.	TRBJ1-5	many	CASSFSNQPQHF	TGTGCCAGCAGCTTCAGCAATCAGCCCCAGCATTTT
TRBV6-2/TRBV6-3	TRBD2	TRBJ2-1	few	CASSYWGMSSGGNEQFF	TGTGCCAGCAGTTACTGGGGAATGTCTAGCGGGGGCAATGAGCAGTTCTTC
TRBV20-1	.	TRBJ2-3	few	CSASPVPVATDTQYF	TGCAGTGCTAGTCCGGTTCCGGTCGCCACAGATACGCAGTATTTT
TRBV19	TRBD1	TRBJ1-4	once	CASSLDRGTNEKLFF	TGTGCCAGTAGCTTGGACAGGGGAACTAATGAAAAACTGTTTTTT
TRBV7-2	TRBD2	TRBJ2-3	many	CASSYQGSSSGGADTQYF	TGTGCCAGCAGCTACCAGGGGAGTAGTAGCGGGGGGGCAGATACGCAGTATTTT
TRBV3-1	.	TRBJ1-6	.	CASSQDRTAGIFSPLHF	TGTGCCAGCAGCCAAGATAGAACAGCAGGAATTTTTTCACCCCTCCACTTT
TRBV12-5	TRBD1	TRBJ1-2	few	CASGPGQGLNYGYTF	TGTGCTAGTGGTCCCGGACAGGGCCTGAACTATGGCTACACCTTC
TRBV7-6	.	TRBJ2-7	many	CASRPGGRGSYEQYF	TGTGCCAGCAGGCCGGGAGGCAGGGGTTCCTACGAGCAGTACTTC
TRBV24-1	.	TRBJ2-5	.	CATSDYRAGWIF	TGTGCCACCAGTGACTACCGAGCCGGATGGATCTTC
TRBV20-1	.	TRBJ2-7	many	CSASPRVGEQYF	TGCAGTGCTAGTCCCAGGGTTGGTGAGCAGTACTTC
TRBV27	.	TRBJ2-7	.	CASSNTAGSEQYF	TGTGCCAGCAGTAATACCGCAGGGTCCGAGCAGTACTTC
TRBV7-2	TRBD2	TRBJ2-1	.	CASSLRTRGNEQFF	TGTGCCAGCAGCTTAAGGACTAGAGGCAATGAGCAGTTCTTC
TRBV20-1	TRBD1	TRBJ1-1	.	CSAPGQMYTEAFF	TGCAGCGCGCCGGGACAGATGTACACTGAAGCTTTCTTT
TRBV11-2	TRBD1	TRBJ2-5	few	CASTRDSLGLETQYF	TGTGCCAGCACCCGGGACAGTTTAGGTTTGGAGACCCAGTACTTC
TRBV12-3/TRBV12-4	.	TRBJ2-3	many	CASSPGGTDTQYF	TGTGCCAGCAGCCCGGGGGGCACAGATACGCAGTATTTT
TRBV6-1	TRBD1	TRBJ2-2	.	CAGNRGLNTGELFF	TGTGCCGGCAACAGGGGATTGAACACCGGGGAGCTGTTTTTT
TRBV7-2	TRBD2	TRBJ2-2	many	CASSFLLAGGPNTGELFF	TGTGCCAGCAGCTTCCTTCTAGCGGGAGGACCGAACACCGGGGAGCTGTTTTTT
TRBV5-1	.	TRBJ2-3	few	CASSLGWETDTQYF	TGCGCCAGCAGCTTGGGGTGGGAGACAGATACGCAGTATTTT
TRBV7-2	.	TRBJ2-1	many	CASSLGGFYNEQFF	TGTGCCAGCAGCTTAGGGGGTTTCTACAATGAGCAGTTCTTC
TRBV29-1	.	TRBJ1-2	many	CSVPSNYGYTF	TGCAGCGTTCCTTCGAACTATGGCTACACCTTC
TRBV5-5	.	TRBJ2-3	few	CASSLGGGSSTDTQYF	TGTGCCAGCAGCTTGGGCGGCGGTTCTAGCACAGATACGCAGTATTTT
TRBV6-2/TRBV6-3	TRBD1	TRBJ2-7	few	CASSSPADRGGYEQYF	TGTGCCAGCAGTTCCCCGGCGGACAGGGGTGGTTACGAGCAGTACTTC
TRBV29-1	TRBD1	TRBJ1-2	.	CSVGGQVTGYTF	TGCAGCGTCGGGGGACAGGTGACCGGCTACACCTTC
TRBV4-3	.	TRBJ1-2	.	CASSEAHSQGFYGYTF	TGCGCCAGCAGCGAGGCCCATTCTCAGGGGTTCTATGGCTACACCTTC
TRBV29-1	.	TRBJ2-3	.	CSVSPDSLRALTDTQYF	TGCAGCGTTTCTCCGGACAGCTTACGTGCCCTCACAGATACGCAGTATTTT